One and the same sample provided the 30 T cell receptor beta chains below, sequenced in a study of CXCR3-negative and CXCR3-positive naive CD8 T cells. In preparing the TRB cDNA libraries, 5' RACE with UMI labels was used. TCRdb re-analyzed the 5' RACE reads; it lists each CDR3 protein once, without DNA. This sample contains 100,000 to 150,000 distinct CDR3 sequences. The material sequenced was naive CXCR3- CD8+ T cells from blood. Subset specified: CD45RO-CCR7+CD27+CD95- naive CD8+ T cells lacking CXCR3 (TNR3-). The receptors were gathered from a human donor in good health. Some clones in this sample may be carry-over from other donors' samples.

The chain couples TRBV7-8 to TRBJ2-2; the D gene TCRdb calls, TRBD1, cannot be checked with no DNA. The CDR3 contains 18 residues. CDR1 SGHVS and CDR2 FQNEAQ come from the germline V gene. This CDR3 reads CASSLAVSGGENTGELFF. The full variable domain, in which reference TRBV7-8 and TRBJ2-2 provide the parts outside the CDR3, is GAGVSQSPRYKVAKRGQDVALRCDPISGHVSLFWYQQALGQGPEFLTYFQNEAQLDKSGLPSDRFFAERPEGSVSTLKIQRTQQEDSAVYLCASSLAVSGGENTGELFFGEGSRLTVL.

V is TRBV7-3 and J is TRBJ2-1; TCRdb returns TRBD1, unconfirmable since there is no DNA. Germline-derived CDR1 and CDR2 are SGHTA and FQGTGA. CDR3 length: 16 residues. The CDR3 is CASSPEGTPAVNEQFF.

The rearrangement links TRBV28 to TRBJ2-7; TCRdb names TRBD1, which stays unverified in the absence of DNA. Germline CDR1 is MDHEN and CDR2 is SYDVKM. The CDR3 is 14 residues long. This chain's CDR3 is CASSAPGPSYEQYF. Looking up the rest from reference TRBV28 and TRBJ2-7 gives the full variable domain: DVKVTQSSRYLVKRTGEKVFLECVQDMDHENMFWYRQDPGLGLRLIYFSYDVKMKEKGDIPEGYSVSREKKERFSLILESASTNQTSMYLCASSAPGPSYEQYFGPGTRLTVT.

The CDR3 loop is CSVTGTIYNEQFF. This chain uses TRBV29-1 with TRBJ2-1; without DNA, the TCRdb call of TRBD2 cannot be checked. The CDR3 runs 13 residues. CDR1 and CDR2 (germline): SQVTM, ANQGSEA.

CDR3 loop: CSVVDGLNTEAFF. The V gene is TRBV29-1, the J gene TRBJ1-1. Germline CDR1 is SQVTM and CDR2 is ANQGSEA. The CDR3 sequence is 13 residues long.

The chain's CDR3 is CASSLFIQETQYF. The chain links TRBV7-3 to TRBJ2-5. From germline, CDR1 is SGHTA and CDR2 FQGTGA. The CDR3 extends over 13 amino acids. The variable domain in full, with the rest retrieved from reference TRBV7-3 and TRBJ2-5, is GAGVSQTPSNKVTEKGKYVELRCDPISGHTALYWYRQSLGQGPEFLIYFQGTGAADDSGLPNDRFFAVRPEGSVSTLKIQRTERGDSAVYLCASSLFIQETQYFGPGTRLLVL.

V gene TRBV12-3 or TRBV12-4 combines with J gene TRBJ2-5; TCRdb designates TRBD1, a call that cannot be tested without DNA. CDR3 length: 14 amino acids. This CDR3 is CASSPNPGGETQYF.

This chain links TRBV27 with TRBJ2-3; TCRdb outputs TRBD2, but without DNA this stays unchecked. The CDR3 loop spans 14 amino acids. From germline, CDR1 is MNHEY and CDR2 SMNVEV (reference sequence). CDR3: CASSALGPTDTQYF.

The chain employs TRBV5-1 and TRBJ2-1; TCRdb's D call of TRBD1 is untestable without DNA. The CDR3 extends over 17 amino acids. The germline gives CDR1 SGHRS, CDR2 YFSETQ. The CDR3 protein is CASSLDRSDLSYNEQFF.

The CDR3 here is CASSPNSGSRIYTQYF. The rearrangement uses TRBV3-1 and TRBJ2-3; as DNA is missing, the TRBD2 call by TCRdb cannot be tested. Germline lookup yields CDR1 LGHDT and CDR2 YNNKEL (reference sequence). This CDR3 comprises 16 residues.

The chain joins TRBV19 to TRBJ2-1. In germline, CDR1 is LNHDA, CDR2 SQIVND (reference sequence). This CDR3 region has 14 residues. CDR3 in amino acids: CASSLESSYNEQFF.

This rearrangement joins TRBV2 to TRBJ2-4; the TRBD2 assignment by TCRdb is unverifiable without DNA. CDR3 length equals 18 residues. CDR1 and CDR2 (germline): SNHLY, FYNNEI. CDR3 protein: CASSENSSGAVAKNIQYF.

This chain links TRBV7-2 with TRBJ2-3; TCRdb designates TRBD1, a call that cannot be tested without DNA. CDR1 is SGHTA, CDR2 FQGNSA, per germline. The CDR3 has 15 residues. CDR3 region: CASSSGTGGTDTQYF.

The V call is TRBV29-1, the J call TRBJ2-1; TCRdb picks TRBD2, but there is no DNA to check that call. The CDR3 extends over 15 amino acids. The V gene's germline CDR1 is SQVTM and CDR2 ANQGSEA. The CDR3 region is CSVELLATPDNEQFF.

The genes are TRBV27 and TRBJ2-3; without DNA, the TCRdb call of TRBD2 cannot be checked. The CDR3 has 13 residues. Germline V gene lookup returns CDR1 MNHEY and CDR2 SMNVEV (reference sequence). The CDR3 protein is CASRTSHTDTQYF.

This chain links TRBV3-1 with TRBJ2-1; TCRdb's assignment of TRBD1 cannot be checked, as there is no DNA. The CDR3 consists of 16 residues. Germline CDR1 reads LGHDT; CDR2 reads YNNKEL (reference sequence). CDR3 sequence reads: CASSLTPTSGVNEQFF.

The chain carries TRBV2 and TRBJ1-2; absent DNA, TCRdb's TRBD1 call cannot be checked. The CDR3 loop spans 15 amino acids. CDR1 and CDR2 from the germline V gene are SNHLY and FYNNEI. CDR3 loop: CASIPWAATNYGYTF.

The rearrangement joins TRBV11-1 to TRBJ2-1; TCRdb reports TRBD2, a call that lacks DNA to check it against. The CDR3 totals 19 residues. Germline V lookup: CDR1 SGHAT, CDR2 FQDESV (reference sequence). CDR3 region: CASTLPGLAGAPTYNEQFF.

This chain links TRBV4-3 with TRBJ2-7. This CDR3 has 15 amino acids. CDR1 and CDR2 (germline): LGHNA, YSLEER. CDR3 protein: CASSQDLQASYEQYF.

The V gene is TRBV29-1, the J gene TRBJ2-1; TCRdb indicates TRBD2, and absent DNA this call remains unverified. The CDR3 is 15 amino acids. The V gene's germline CDR1 is SQVTM and CDR2 ANQGSEA. This CDR3 is CSVEEGRDGYNEQFF.

This chain uses TRBV7-7 with TRBJ2-1; as DNA is missing, the TRBD2 call by TCRdb cannot be tested. Germline loops: CDR1 SSHAT, CDR2 FNYEAQ (reference sequence). The CDR3 is made up of 13 amino acids. The CDR3 loop reads CASSLGSGSEQFF.

The rearrangement links TRBV28 to TRBJ1-1; no DNA is available, so the TRBD1 call from TCRdb remains unchecked. The germline CDR1 and CDR2 sequences are MDHEN and SYDVKM. The length of the CDR3 is 11 residues. CDR3 protein: CASLGGLEAFF.

This chain links TRBV28 with TRBJ2-5. The CDR3 totals 14 residues. Germline assignment: CDR1 MDHEN and CDR2 SYDVKM. The CDR3 region is CASSFAQIQETQYF.

The CDR3 spells CSVEGDRVAYEQYF. The chain recombines TRBV29-1 with TRBJ2-7; without DNA, the TCRdb call of TRBD1 cannot be checked. Germline V gene sequence: CDR1 SQVTM, CDR2 ANQGSEA. This CDR3 is 14 amino acids long.

The chain employs TRBV12-3 or TRBV12-4 and TRBJ2-7; the D gene TCRdb calls, TRBD2, cannot be checked with no DNA. CDR3 size: 13 residues. CDR3 in amino acids: CASSWASDYEQYF.

V usage is TRBV7-3 and J usage is TRBJ1-2. The CDR3 length is 13 residues. Germline V gene lookup returns CDR1 SGHTA and CDR2 FQGTGA. CDR3 in amino acids: CASSLGDRYGYTF.

This chain joins TRBV4-3 and TRBJ1-1; without DNA, the TCRdb call of TRBD1 cannot be checked. The CDR3 totals 16 residues. CDR1 and CDR2 from the germline V gene are LGHNA and YSLEER. This CDR3 is CASSPRTSGMNTEAFF.

J is TRBJ2-7 and V is TRBV7-9; TCRdb's D gene call, TRBD1, goes unchecked for lack of DNA. This CDR3 has 16 residues. Germline CDR1 reads SEHNR; CDR2 reads FQNEAQ (reference sequence). The chain's CDR3 is CASSHGTETASYEQYF.

This sequence joins TRBV20-1 and TRBJ1-4. The CDR3 consists of 17 residues. The germline V gene encodes CDR1 DFQATT and CDR2 SNEGSKA (reference sequence). CDR3 in amino acids: CSARDHAATTQPEKLFF.

The gene calls are TRBV20-1 and TRBJ2-1; TCRdb names TRBD2, which stays unverified in the absence of DNA. The V gene's germline CDR1 is DFQATT and CDR2 SNEGSKA (reference sequence). The CDR3 consists of 16 residues. The CDR3 protein is CSATPASAGDYNEQFF.